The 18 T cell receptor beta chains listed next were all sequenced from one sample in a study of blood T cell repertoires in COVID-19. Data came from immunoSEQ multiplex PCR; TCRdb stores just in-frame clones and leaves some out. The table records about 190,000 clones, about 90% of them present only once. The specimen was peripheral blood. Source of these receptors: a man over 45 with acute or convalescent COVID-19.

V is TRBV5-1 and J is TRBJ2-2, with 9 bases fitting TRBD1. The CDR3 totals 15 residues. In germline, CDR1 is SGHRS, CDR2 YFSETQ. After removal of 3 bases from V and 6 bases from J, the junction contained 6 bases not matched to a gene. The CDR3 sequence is CASSYRQGDAGELFF. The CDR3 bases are TGCGCCAGCAGCTATCGACAGGGGGACGCCGGGGAGCTGTTTTTT.

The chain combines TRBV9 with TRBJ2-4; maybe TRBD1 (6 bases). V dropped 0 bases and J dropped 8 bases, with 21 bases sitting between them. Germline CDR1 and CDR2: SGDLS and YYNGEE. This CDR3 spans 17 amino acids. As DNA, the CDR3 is TGTGCCAGCAGCGTAGATAGTGCAGGGGCAGGGCGGGACATTCAGTACTTC. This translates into CASSVDSAGAGRDIQYF.

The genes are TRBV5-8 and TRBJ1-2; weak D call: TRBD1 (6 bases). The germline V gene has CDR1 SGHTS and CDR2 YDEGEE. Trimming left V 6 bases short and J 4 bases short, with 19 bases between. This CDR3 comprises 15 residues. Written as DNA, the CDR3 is TGTGCCAGCATCTCACAAGGGGGGGAGATCTATGGCTACACCTTC. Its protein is CASISQGGEIYGYTF.

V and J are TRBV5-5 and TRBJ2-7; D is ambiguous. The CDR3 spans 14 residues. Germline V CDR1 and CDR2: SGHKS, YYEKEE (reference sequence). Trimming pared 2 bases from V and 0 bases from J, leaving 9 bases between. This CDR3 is CASSLSAASYEQYF. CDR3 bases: TGTGCCAGCAGCTTATCGGCGGCCTCCTACGAGCAGTACTTC.

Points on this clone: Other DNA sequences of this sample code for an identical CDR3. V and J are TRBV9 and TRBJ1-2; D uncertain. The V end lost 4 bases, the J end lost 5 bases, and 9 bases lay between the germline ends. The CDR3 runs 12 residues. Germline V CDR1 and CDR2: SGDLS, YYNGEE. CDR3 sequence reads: CASSPPGYGYTF. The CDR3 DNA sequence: TGTGCCAGCAGCCCGCCCGGGTATGGCTACACCTTC.

The CDR3 reads CASSPGLRYEQYF. Written as DNA, the CDR3 is TGTGCCAGCAGTCCGGGACTAAGGTACGAGCAGTACTTC. This chain uses TRBV6-5 with TRBJ2-7, with 7 bases identical to TRBD2. Trimming at V came to 5 bases and at J to 4 bases, leaving 5 bases not matched to a gene. Germline V lookup: CDR1 MNHEY, CDR2 SVGAGI. The CDR3 contains 13 residues.

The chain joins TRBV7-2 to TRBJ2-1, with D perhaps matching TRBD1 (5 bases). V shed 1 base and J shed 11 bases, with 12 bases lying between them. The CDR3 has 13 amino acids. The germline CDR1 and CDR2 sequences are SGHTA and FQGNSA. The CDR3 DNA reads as TGTGCCAGCAGCTTAGATCAGTCAGGGAAGCAGTTCTTC. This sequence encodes CASSLDQSGKQFF. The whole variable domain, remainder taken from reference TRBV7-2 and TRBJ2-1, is GAGVSQSPSNKVTEKGKDVELRCDPISGHTALYWYRQSLGQGLEFLIYFQGNSAPDKSGLPSDRFSAERTGGSVSTLTIQRTQQEDSAVYLCASSLDQSGKQFFGPGTRLTVL.

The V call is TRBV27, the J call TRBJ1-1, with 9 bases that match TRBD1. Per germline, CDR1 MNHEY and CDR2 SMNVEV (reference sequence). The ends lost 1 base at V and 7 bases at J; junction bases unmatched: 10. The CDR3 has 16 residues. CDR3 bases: TGTGCCAGCAGTTTATTCAGCGGACAGGGGCCGTTTGAAGCTTTCTTT. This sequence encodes CASSLFSGQGPFEAFF.

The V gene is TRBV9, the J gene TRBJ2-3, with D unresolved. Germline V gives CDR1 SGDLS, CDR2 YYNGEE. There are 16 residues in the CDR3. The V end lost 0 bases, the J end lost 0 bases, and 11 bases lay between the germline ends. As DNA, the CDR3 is TGTGCCAGCAGCGTAGGAACAGCCTCTAGCACAGATACGCAGTATTTT. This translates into CASSVGTASSTDTQYF.

The DNA for the CDR3 is TGTGCCTGGAGCCGACAGGGAGATCAGCCCCAGCATTTT. Its protein product is CAWSRQGDQPQHF. The rearrangement uses TRBV30 and TRBJ1-5; 7 nucleotides agree with TRBD1. Germline V CDR1 and CDR2: GTSNPN, SVGIG (reference sequence). V lost 3 bases and J lost 5; bases outside the gene matches: 4. The CDR3 contains 13 residues.

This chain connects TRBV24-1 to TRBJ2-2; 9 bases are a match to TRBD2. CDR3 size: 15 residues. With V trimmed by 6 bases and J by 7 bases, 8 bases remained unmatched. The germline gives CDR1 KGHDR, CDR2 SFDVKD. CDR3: CATSSVAGGLGELFF. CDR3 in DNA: TGTGCCACCAGTTCGGTGGCGGGAGGGCTCGGGGAGCTGTTTTTT.

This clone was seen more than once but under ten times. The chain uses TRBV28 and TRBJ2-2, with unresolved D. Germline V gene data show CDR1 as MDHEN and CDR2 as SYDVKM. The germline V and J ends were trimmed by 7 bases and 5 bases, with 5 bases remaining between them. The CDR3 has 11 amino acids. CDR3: CASTRTGELFF. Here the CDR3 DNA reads TGTGCCAGCACCCGTACCGGGGAGCTGTTTTTT.

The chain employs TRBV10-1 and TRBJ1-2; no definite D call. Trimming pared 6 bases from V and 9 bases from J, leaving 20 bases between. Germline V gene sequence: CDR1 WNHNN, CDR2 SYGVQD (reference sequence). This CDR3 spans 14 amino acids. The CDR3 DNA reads TGCGCCAGCAGCGCAGGAACTTCCCGGTCGAGCTACACCTTC. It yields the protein CASSAGTSRSSYTF.

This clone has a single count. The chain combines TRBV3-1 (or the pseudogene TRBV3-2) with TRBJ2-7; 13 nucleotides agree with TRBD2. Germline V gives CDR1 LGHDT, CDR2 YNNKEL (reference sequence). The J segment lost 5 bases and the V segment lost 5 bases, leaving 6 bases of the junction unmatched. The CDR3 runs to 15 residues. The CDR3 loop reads CASSFRTSGSHEQYF. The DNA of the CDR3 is TGTGCCAGCAGCTTTCGGACTAGCGGGAGCCACGAGCAGTACTTC.

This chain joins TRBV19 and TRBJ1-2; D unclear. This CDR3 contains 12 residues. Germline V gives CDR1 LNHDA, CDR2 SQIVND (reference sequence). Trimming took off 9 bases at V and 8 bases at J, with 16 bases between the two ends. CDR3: CASSWAFAGYTF. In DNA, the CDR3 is TGTGCCAGCTCTTGGGCCTTCGCGGGCTACACCTTC. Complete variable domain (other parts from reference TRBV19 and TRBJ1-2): DGGITQSPKYLFRKEGQNVTLSCEQNLNHDAMYWYRQDPGQGLRLIYYSQIVNDFQKGDIAEGYSVSREKKESFPLTVTSAQKNPTAFYLCASSWAFAGYTFGSGTRLTVV.

The DNA of the CDR3 is TGTGCCAGCAGTGAAGTGGCCGAGCAGTACTTC. It encodes CASSEVAEQYF. This chain joins TRBV2 and TRBJ2-7; D not certain. Germline CDR1 and CDR2: SNHLY and FYNNEI. The CDR3 runs to 11 residues. Trimming removed 1 base from V and 6 bases from J, with 4 bases in between.

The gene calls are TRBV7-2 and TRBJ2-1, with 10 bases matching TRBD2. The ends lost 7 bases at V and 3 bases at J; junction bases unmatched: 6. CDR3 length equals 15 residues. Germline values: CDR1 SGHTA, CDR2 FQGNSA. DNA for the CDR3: TGTGCCAGCAACGCCCGGACTAGCGGCTACAATGAGCAGTTCTTC. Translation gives CASNARTSGYNEQFF.

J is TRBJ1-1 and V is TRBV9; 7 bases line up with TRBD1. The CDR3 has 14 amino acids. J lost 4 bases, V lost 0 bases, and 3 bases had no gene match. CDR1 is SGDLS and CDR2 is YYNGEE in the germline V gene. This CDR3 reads CASSVAGGTTEAFF. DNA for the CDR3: TGTGCCAGCAGCGTAGCAGGGGGGACCACTGAAGCTTTCTTT.